The entry that follows covers one TCR beta chain sequence. Its specificity is not known. This entry comes from a study of CXCR3-negative and CXCR3-positive naive CD8 T cells. At the level of the study: Sequencing brought in about 135 million TRB reads altogether, and each library got about 1.5 +/- 0.3 million. Study outcomes and limitations: The study found comparably high diversity in both naive subsets and much lower diversity in memory CD8+ cells. TCR interaction strength was inferred from TRB CDR3 physicochemistry, as CD5 matched across naive subsets.

Sorting was done in triplicate for each CD8+ T cell subset (about 330,000 cells each). All TRB cDNA libraries came from 5' RACE performed with UMI labels. TCRdb reprocessed the 5' RACE reads and keeps a single row for each CDR3 protein, giving no DNA. This repertoire includes around 34,000 distinct CDR3 sequences. The sequenced sample consisted of memory CD8+ T cells from blood. This receptor was obtained from a human donor in good health. Some clones in this sample may be carry-over from other donors' samples.

The CDR3: CASSNPGQGAQYGYTF. The J gene is TRBJ1-2, the V gene TRBV6-6; the D call from TCRdb, TRBD1, cannot be confirmed without DNA. Germline CDR1 and CDR2: MNHNY and SVGAGI (reference sequence). The CDR3 is 16 residues long.